The 13 T cell receptor beta chains presented below share a single source sample, sequenced in a study of cytomegalovirus exposure and HLA in healthy donors. Vbeta (60) and Jbeta (13) primers were used in the PCR. Method: immunoSEQ multiplex PCR; TCRdb's copy keeps in-frame clones and lacks some. The table includes under 200,000 clones, 65% to 85% detected once. The sequenced sample consisted of PBMCs. These receptors were obtained from a male donor in good health and CMV-seropositive.

This chain joins TRBV19 and TRBJ1-5; D is unclear. CDR1 and CDR2 from the germline V gene are LNHDA and SQIVND (reference sequence). V was clipped by 4 bases and J by 7 bases, with 17 bases between them. CDR3 length: 15 amino acids. The CDR3 region has the DNA TGTGCCAGTAGTAGAGAAATTCCCCCCATGCAGCCCCAGCATTTT. It encodes CASSREIPPMQPQHF. Looking up the rest from reference TRBV19 and TRBJ1-5 gives the full variable domain: DGGITQSPKYLFRKEGQNVTLSCEQNLNHDAMYWYRQDPGQGLRLIYYSQIVNDFQKGDIAEGYSVSREKKESFPLTVTSAQKNPTAFYLCASSREIPPMQPQHFGDGTRLSIL.

The V gene is TRBV29-1, the J gene TRBJ2-7; 11 nucleotides align to TRBD1. The junction had 1 base not matched to a gene; V was cut back by 3 bases and J by 3 bases. CDR3 size: 13 residues. The germline V gene encodes CDR1 SQVTM and CDR2 ANQGSEA. DNA of the CDR3: TGCAGCGTTGATGGGACAGGGGGCTACGAGCAGTACTTC. Its protein is CSVDGTGGYEQYF.

The chain joins TRBV5-8 to TRBJ2-7; no reliable D call. The CDR3 is made up of 12 amino acids. Germline loops: CDR1 SGHTS, CDR2 YDEGEE. V was shortened by 2 bases and J by 4 bases, with 7 bases between the two germline ends. The CDR3 is CASSFYEYEQYF. The CDR3 DNA reads TGTGCCAGCAGCTTTTACGAGTACGAGCAGTACTTC. Complete variable domain (other parts from reference TRBV5-8 and TRBJ2-7): EAGVTQSPTHLIKTRGQQATLRCSPISGHTSVYWYQQALGLGLQFLLWYDEGEERNRGNFPPRFSGRQFPNYSSELNVNALELEDSALYLCASSFYEYEQYFGPGTRLTVT.

This chain joins TRBV30 and TRBJ1-1; the D gene is possibly TRBD1 (6 bases). Germline V CDR1 and CDR2: GTSNPN, SVGIG (reference sequence). Trimming took off 5 bases at V and 4 bases at J, with 17 bases between the two ends. This CDR3 comprises 14 residues. In nucleotides, the CDR3 is TGTGCCTGGGGGGGCCACGGGAGGGCCACTGAAGCTTTCTTT. Translation gives CAWGGHGRATEAFF.

V usage is TRBV30 and J usage is TRBJ2-1; TRBD2 matches 7 bases. In germline, CDR1 is GTSNPN, CDR2 SVGIG (reference sequence). This CDR3 has 15 residues. Germline trimming cut 5 bases from V and 8 bases from J; bases unmatched to any gene: 15. The CDR3 DNA sequence: TGTGCCTGGTCGGGTAGAAGCGGGACGGGGTATGAGCAGTTCTTC. It codes for CAWSGRSGTGYEQFF.

V gene TRBV14 combines with J gene TRBJ2-7; tentatively, D is TRBD2 (6 bases). This CDR3 region has 15 residues. CDR1 SGHDN and CDR2 FVKESK come from the germline V gene. The germline V and J ends were trimmed by 2 bases and 3 bases, with 14 bases remaining between them. The DNA for the CDR3 is TGTGCCAGCAGCCAATTATCTAGCGAGGTCTACGAGCAGTACTTC. Protein: CASSQLSSEVYEQYF.

Regarding this clone: The junction does not match germline at one end; this may be a read error. The V call is TRBV12-5, the J call TRBJ2-2; 7 bases agree with TRBD1. From germline, CDR1 is LGHNT and CDR2 FRNRAP. The CDR3 is made up of 16 amino acids. In DNA, the CDR3 is TGTACTAGTGGTTTGGCCGGGGACAGATTGACAGGGGAGCTGTTTTTT. Translated, it gives CTSGLAGDRLTGELFF.

CDR3 residues: CASSLRDGGEQYF. CDR3 DNA sequence: TGTGCCAGCAGCTTAAGGGACGGGGGCGAGCAGTACTTC. The chain couples TRBV7-9 to TRBJ2-7; TRBD2 might be the D (6 bases). The V end was cut by 2 bases, the J end by 6 bases, with 11 bases between. In germline, CDR1 is SEHNR, CDR2 FQNEAQ (reference sequence). The CDR3 has 13 amino acids.

This clone was seen a handful of times. The V call is TRBV6-6, the J call TRBJ2-5; a weak D match, TRBD2 (5 bases). The V gene lost 5 bases and the J gene lost 2 bases, with 12 bases spanning the gap. Germline CDR1 reads MNHNY; CDR2 reads SVGAGI (reference sequence). The CDR3 covers 14 residues. The CDR3 reads CASSPPGRQETQYF. The CDR3 bases are TGTGCCAGCAGTCCCCCGGGGAGACAAGAGACCCAGTACTTC.

The chain has TRBV14 and TRBJ1-1; unclear D gene. This CDR3 has 15 amino acids. The germline CDR1 and CDR2 sequences are SGHDN and FVKESK. V lost 4 bases and J lost 0, with 12 bases in between. The CDR3 DNA is TGTGCCAGCAGCCCTCCTAGCGGGATGAACACTGAAGCTTTCTTT. This gives the protein CASSPPSGMNTEAFF.

V is TRBV14 and J is TRBJ2-7; D is possibly TRBD1 (6 bases). Trimming pared 1 base from V and 0 bases from J, leaving 22 bases between. This CDR3 comprises 19 residues. Germline-derived CDR1 and CDR2 are SGHDN and FVKESK. This CDR3 is CASSQAPGQGLGGSYEQYF. The CDR3 coding sequence is TGTGCCAGCAGCCAAGCCCCCGGGCAGGGCTTAGGGGGCTCCTACGAGCAGTACTTC.

This chain joins TRBV28 and TRBJ1-2, with D perhaps matching TRBD1 (6 bases). The V end lost 5 bases, the J end lost 2 bases, and 12 bases lay between the germline ends. The CDR3 extends over 14 amino acids. Germline CDR1 reads MDHEN; CDR2 reads SYDVKM. The chain's CDR3 is CASSDRLLNYGYTF. For the CDR3, the DNA is TGTGCCAGCAGTGACAGGCTTCTCAACTATGGCTACACCTTC.

This clone has a handful of counts. This chain links TRBV6-5 with TRBJ2-7; D may be TRBD2 (6 bases). This CDR3 comprises 15 residues. Trimming removed 2 bases at V and 1 base at J, with 12 bases between. Germline assignment: CDR1 MNHEY and CDR2 SVGAGI. This CDR3 is CASSYNSGASYEQYF. CDR3 nucleotides: TGTGCCAGCAGTTACAATAGCGGAGCGTCCTACGAGCAGTACTTC.